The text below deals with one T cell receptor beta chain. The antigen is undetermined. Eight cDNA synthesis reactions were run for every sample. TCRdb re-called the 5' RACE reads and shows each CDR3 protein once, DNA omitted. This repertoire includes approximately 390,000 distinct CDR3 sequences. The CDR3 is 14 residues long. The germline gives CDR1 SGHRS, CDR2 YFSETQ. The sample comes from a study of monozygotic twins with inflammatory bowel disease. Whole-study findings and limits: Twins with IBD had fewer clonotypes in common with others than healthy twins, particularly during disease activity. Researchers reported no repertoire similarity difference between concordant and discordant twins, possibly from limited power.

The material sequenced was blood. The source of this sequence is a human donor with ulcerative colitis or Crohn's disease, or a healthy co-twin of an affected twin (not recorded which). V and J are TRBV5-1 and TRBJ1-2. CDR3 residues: CASSLAVGDYGYTF.